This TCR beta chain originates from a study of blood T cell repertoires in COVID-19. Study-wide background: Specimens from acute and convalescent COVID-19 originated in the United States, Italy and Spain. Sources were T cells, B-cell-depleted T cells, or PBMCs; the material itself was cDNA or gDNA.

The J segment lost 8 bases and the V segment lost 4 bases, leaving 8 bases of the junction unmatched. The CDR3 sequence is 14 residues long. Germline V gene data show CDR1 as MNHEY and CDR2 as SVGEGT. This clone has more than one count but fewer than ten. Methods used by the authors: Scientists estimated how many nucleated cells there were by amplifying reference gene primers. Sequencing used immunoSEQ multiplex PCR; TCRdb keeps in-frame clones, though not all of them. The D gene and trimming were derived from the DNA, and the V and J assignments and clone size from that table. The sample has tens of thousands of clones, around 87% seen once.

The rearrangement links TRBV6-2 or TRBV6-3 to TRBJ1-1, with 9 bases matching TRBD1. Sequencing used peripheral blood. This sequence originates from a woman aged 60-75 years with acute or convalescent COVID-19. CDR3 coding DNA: TGTGCCAGCAGTTCGAACCGGGACAGGGAAGAAGCTTTCTTT. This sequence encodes CASSSNRDREEAFF.